This TCR beta chain came from a study of blood T cell repertoires in COVID-19. Looking at the study overall: Acute-phase and convalescent COVID-19 samples originated in the United States, Italy and Spain.

Germline V gene lookup returns CDR1 KGHDR and CDR2 SFDVKD. This CDR3 has 16 amino acids. V lost 4 bases to trimming and J lost 4 bases; unmatched junction nucleotides: 8. Per the original data handling: Amplifying reference gene primers gave estimates of nucleated cell counts. The repertoire was sequenced with immunoSEQ multiplex PCR; TCRdb's copy has only in-frame clones and lacks some. V and J calls plus clone size are reproduced from that table; the DNA served to infer D and trimming. The sample lists nearly 35,000 clones; 85% were seen once. V gene TRBV24-1 combines with J gene TRBJ2-3, with 9 bases identical to TRBD1. The TCR comes from a human donor with acute or convalescent COVID-19. The donor label of this sample is uncertain. Specimen: peripheral blood. CDR3 amino acids: CATSDTGTGNPDTQYF. The CDR3 DNA sequence: TGTGCCACCAGTGACACCGGGACAGGGAACCCAGATACGCAGTATTTT.